A single sample is the source of the 5 T cell receptor beta chains below, sequenced in a study of T cell changes during pregnancy in multiple sclerosis. TCRdb's table, derived via immunoSEQ multiplex PCR, lists solely in-frame clones and lacks some. The profile covers fewer than 50,000 clones, with roughly nine tenths appearing a single time and roughly 10% taken by the ten largest. The starting material was CD8+ T cells from peripheral blood mononuclear cells, obtained after pregnancy. The receptors were sampled from a female donor with multiple sclerosis, enrolled in a pregnancy study.

V gene TRBV5-6 combines with J gene TRBJ1-5; TRBD1 agrees at 10 bases. The CDR3 is 15 residues long. V lost 4 bases to trimming and J lost 6 bases; unmatched junction nucleotides: 7. Germline V gene data show CDR1 as SGHDT and CDR2 as YYEEEE. CDR3 amino acids: CASSPGTGVLQPQHF. CDR3 nucleotides: TGTGCCAGCAGCCCTGGGACAGGGGTTCTTCAGCCCCAGCATTTT.

This chain uses TRBV11-2 with TRBJ2-1; D perhaps matches TRBD1 (5 bases). Germline V gene data show CDR1 as SGHAT and CDR2 as FQNNGV. CDR3 length: 15 amino acids. Trimming pared 2 bases from V and 4 bases from J, leaving 12 bases between. The CDR3 DNA reads as TGTGCCAGCAGCTTAATGCAGGGTATGTACAATGAGCAGTTCTTC. As protein: CASSLMQGMYNEQFF. The full variable domain, in which reference TRBV11-2 and TRBJ2-1 provide the parts outside the CDR3, is EAGVAQSPRYKIIEKRQSVAFWCNPISGHATLYWYQQILGQGPKLLIQFQNNGVVDDSQLPKDRFSAERLKGVDSTLKIQPAKLEDSAVYLCASSLMQGMYNEQFFGPGTRLTVL.

V and J are TRBV15 and TRBJ1-1, with TRBD1 as a possible D gene (6 bases). Deletions cut 0 bases from V and 5 bases from J, with 13 bases between. This CDR3 has 15 residues. Germline V gene lookup returns CDR1 LNHNV and CDR2 YYDKDF (reference sequence). CDR3 sequence (DNA): TGTGCCACCAGCAGAGATCATCAGGGGCTGACTGAAGCTTTCTTT. It encodes CATSRDHQGLTEAFF.

This clone was picked up a small number of times. This chain uses TRBV6-5 with TRBJ2-2; 12 nucleotides line up with TRBD1. J lost 6 bases, V lost 8 bases, and 1 base had no gene match. This CDR3 has 13 residues. Germline loops: CDR1 MNHEY, CDR2 SVGAGI. The CDR3 loop reads CASGTGGAGELFF. DNA of the CDR3: TGTGCCAGCGGGACAGGGGGCGCCGGGGAGCTGTTTTTT.

The CDR3 coding sequence is TGTGCCAGGGCAAAGCGGGGAGACGGCACAGATACGCAGTATTTT. It specifies CARAKRGDGTDTQYF. The V call is TRBV2, the J call TRBJ2-3, with 7 bases matching TRBD2. V was pared by 9 bases and J by 1 base, with 10 bases of the junction left unmatched. Germline V gene data show CDR1 as SNHLY and CDR2 as FYNNEI. This CDR3 contains 15 residues.